This is a list of T cell receptor beta chains from one sample in a study of T-cell memory formation after mild COVID-19. TCRdb reprocessed the 5' RACE reads via MiXCR and lists one record per CDR3 protein. The table shows some 86,000 distinct CDR3 sequences, with 20% to 30% occurring only once. What was sequenced was PBMCs or a T cell subset sorted from them (not recorded which). Receptors originate from a young man who had mild COVID-19 (a few samples of this study predate the infection). Cell type and time point are not known. CDR3s include the opening cysteine and the closing phenylalanine or tryptophan. D genes are given only for firm matches. Where a row states a size, it is once, few, many or the class of an expanded clone; other rows omit it.

V	size	D	J	DNA	CDR3
TRBV7-2	-	-	TRBJ2-5	TGTGCCAGCAGCTTACCCCGACGGGGACAAGAGACCCAGTACTTC	CASSLPRRGQETQYF
TRBV5-1	few	-	TRBJ2-3	TGCGCCAGCAGTCAAGGGACTGGGATGGATACGCAGTATTTT	CASSQGTGMDTQYF
TRBV4-1	-	-	TRBJ1-1	TGCGCCAGCAGCCACCGGGGGCTTTCTCCTGAAGCTTTCTTT	CASSHRGLSPEAFF
TRBV12-3/TRBV12-4	few	TRBD2	TRBJ2-3	TGTGCCAGCAGTTCTGGGGGGGTGACGCAGTATTTT	CASSSGGVTQYF
TRBV7-6	-	-	TRBJ2-3	TGTGCCAGCAGCTTGACAGGTTGGAGAGATACGCAGTATTTT	CASSLTGWRDTQYF
TRBV7-8	-	-	TRBJ2-3	TGTGCCAGCAGCTTAGAAGGGCGAGGGGGCACAGATACGCAGTATTTT	CASSLEGRGGTDTQYF
TRBV5-1	-	TRBD1	TRBJ2-2	TGCGCCAGCAGCTGGCCGGGACAGGGGGCGACCGGGGAGCTGTTTTTT	CASSWPGQGATGELFF
TRBV15	-	TRBD2	TRBJ2-1	TGTGCCACCAGGGGACTAGCGGGGGGGCCTATTGAGCAGTTCTTC	CATRGLAGGPIEQFF
TRBV5-1	-	-	TRBJ2-3	TGCGCCAGCAGCTTGGCGGGGTACTACACAGATACGCAGTATTTT	CASSLAGYYTDTQYF
TRBV4-1	-	-	TRBJ2-3	TGCGCCAGCAGCCAGGAGGGCACAGATACGCAGTATTTT	CASSQEGTDTQYF
TRBV6-6	few	-	TRBJ2-1	TGTGCCAGCAGCGGGGGAACCTACAATGAGCAGTTCTTC	CASSGGTYNEQFF
TRBV4-2	-	-	TRBJ2-2	TGTGCCAGCAGCCAAGGTGGGACCGGGGAGCTGTTTTTT	CASSQGGTGELFF
TRBV13	few	-	TRBJ2-7	TGTGCCAGCAGCCAAACAGGGCGCGAGCAGTACTTC	CASSQTGREQYF
TRBV7-9	-	-	TRBJ2-5	TGTGCCAGCAGCTTTTTGCTGCGGGAGACCCAGTACTTC	CASSFLLRETQYF
TRBV5-1	few	-	TRBJ2-4	TGCGCCAGCAGCTTGGTAGGCTGGGAAGGGTGGAACATTCAGTACTTC	CASSLVGWEGWNIQYF
TRBV24-1	few	-	TRBJ1-1	TGTGCCACCCAACAGGGATACAACACTGAAGCTTTCTTT	CATQQGYNTEAFF
TRBV4-2	-	TRBD2	TRBJ2-5	TGTGCCAGCAGCCCCTCCACTAGCGGGGGGGCCGAAGAGACCCAGTACTTC	CASSPSTSGGAEETQYF
TRBV4-1	-	TRBD1	TRBJ1-2	TGCGCCAGCAGCCAACCCGTATCGGGACAGGTTAATGGCTACACCTTC	CASSQPVSGQVNGYTF
TRBV6-5	-	-	TRBJ2-1	TGTGCCAGCAGTTTAAGAGGCTACGAGCAGTTCTTC	CASSLRGYEQFF
TRBV4-1	-	-	TRBJ1-1	TGCGCCAGCAGCCAAGTAAGCACTGAAGCTTTCTTT	CASSQVSTEAFF
TRBV7-2	-	-	TRBJ1-5	TGTGCCAGCAGCTCAGGGGTAGGCAATCAGCCCCAGCATTTT	CASSSGVGNQPQHF